The T cell receptor (beta chain) under discussion was sequenced for a study of blood T cells in healthy people across ages. The CDR3 is 13 amino acids. The V gene's germline CDR1 is KGHSH and CDR2 LQKENI. Trimming stripped 2 bases from V and 5 bases from J, with 9 bases between. PCR was performed a second time for about 6 to 12 cycles using a sample-barcoded 5' primer and a J-beta primer mix. TCRdb ran MiXCR on the 5' RACE reads and lists one entry per CDR3 protein. The sample records under 2,000,000 distinct CDR3 sequences, 40% to 55% being singletons. The receptor was isolated from a woman aged 35 to 49 in good health. Sequencing input: blood. The V and J genes are TRBV18 and TRBJ2-5, with D hard to call. CDR3 DNA: TGTGCCAGCTCACCAGGGATTTCGGAGACCCAGTACTTC. Protein sequence: CASSPGISETQYF.